The rows below give T cell receptor beta chains drawn from one sample of a study of T cell repertoires in cytomegalovirus infection. MiXCR, applied by TCRdb to the reads, yields one record per CDR3 protein. The sample contains hundreds of thousands of distinct CDR3 sequences, roughly 26% of which appear only once. Specimen: CD8+ T cells from PBMCs. These receptors all come from a human donor in good health (CMV status not recorded). Some clones in this sample may be carry-over from other donors' samples. Each CDR3 is given with its conserved first and last residue. Each record gives: clone size, J gene, V gene, D gene, CDR3 DNA, CDR3 protein. D genes are given only for firm matches. Some rows have no size entry. The others give once, few or many, or a class for an expanded clone.

>-|TRBJ2-1|TRBV15|-
TGTGTCACCAGCAGACCCGCCCTGGCGGGTGAGGGGAGCTCCTACAATGAGCAGTTCTTC
CVTSRPALAGEGSSYNEQFF
>few|TRBJ2-1|TRBV29-1|TRBD2
TGCAGCGTGCCCTGGACTAGCGGGGGTGGGTACAATGAGCAGTTCTTC
CSVPWTSGGGYNEQFF
>many|TRBJ2-2|TRBV7-3|-
TGTGCCAGCAGCCCCGAGCCGGGACTTCGGGAGCTGTTTTTT
CASSPEPGLRELFF
>many|TRBJ2-5|TRBV7-2|-
TGTGCCAGCAGCCCGCTGGGAGAGCGTTTCCAAGAGACCCAGTACTTC
CASSPLGERFQETQYF
>-|TRBJ1-5|TRBV7-9|TRBD1
TGTGCCAGCAGCGCCCGGGACAGTGGCAATCAGCCCCAGCATTTT
CASSARDSGNQPQHF
>-|TRBJ1-2|TRBV6-2/TRBV6-3|TRBD1
TGTGCCAGCAGCTTTTTTACAGGGGGCGATGGCTACACCTTC
CASSFFTGGDGYTF
>-|TRBJ1-2|TRBV10-3|TRBD1
TGTGCCGGCTCCGGGACAGACAACTATGGCTACACCTTC
CAGSGTDNYGYTF
>-|TRBJ1-5|TRBV20-1|-
TGCAGTGCTAGAGATATGTTGAGAGGGAACCAGCCCCAGCATTTT
CSARDMLRGNQPQHF
>-|TRBJ2-1|TRBV28|TRBD1
TGTGCCAGCAGTTTGTTGGCAGGGGGCACATACGGGTGGGGGAATGAGCAGTTCTTC
CASSLLAGGTYGWGNEQFF
>-|TRBJ2-3|TRBV15|TRBD1
TGTGCCACCTTATTCCGGACAGGGTCCACAGATACGCAGTATTTT
CATLFRTGSTDTQYF
>-|TRBJ1-5|TRBV15|-
TGTGCCACCAGCAGAGACAGGCGGAGGGGACAGCCCCAGCATTTT
CATSRDRRRGQPQHF
>many|TRBJ2-2|TRBV7-8|-
TGTGCTAGCCCAGCGACAGGAAACACCGGGGAGCTGTTTTTT
CASPATGNTGELFF
>few|TRBJ2-7|TRBV5-5|-
TGTGCCAGCAGCTTGGGGGACACTTTCTACGAGCAGTACTTC
CASSLGDTFYEQYF
>-|TRBJ1-2|TRBV6-2/TRBV6-3|-
TGTGCCAGCAGTTACTTACTCTTCTACACCTTC
CASSYLLFYTF
>many|TRBJ2-5|TRBV12-5|-
TGTGCTAGTGGTCCGGAGGGGGACCAAGAGACCCAGTACTTC
CASGPEGDQETQYF
>-|TRBJ2-7|TRBV20-1|TRBD1
TGCAGTGCCTTGGCCGGGACAGCCTACGAGCAGTACTTC
CSALAGTAYEQYF
>-|TRBJ2-3|TRBV7-6|-
TGTGCCAGCATCAAAGGCCATACTAGCACAGATACGCAGTATTTT
CASIKGHTSTDTQYF
>many|TRBJ1-1|TRBV7-6|-
TGTGCCAGCAGCTTAGCGCCGGTAAACACTGAAGCTTTCTTT
CASSLAPVNTEAFF
>-|TRBJ1-1|TRBV7-6|TRBD1
TGTGCCAGCAGCTCATCCACGACAGGGGATAGCTTCGGCACTGAAGCTTTCTTT
CASSSSTTGDSFGTEAFF
>-|TRBJ1-3|TRBV12-3/TRBV12-4|-
TGTGCCACCACGGATAGCTCTGGAAACACCATATATTTT
CATTDSSGNTIYF
>-|TRBJ1-1|TRBV5-6|TRBD1
TGTGCCAGCAGCCTCGGGACAGGGTCTACTGAAGCTTTCTTT
CASSLGTGSTEAFF
>-|TRBJ1-5|TRBV27|-
TGTGCCAGCAGGATAATCGGAGGCAATCAGCCCCAGCATTTT
CASRIIGGNQPQHF
>-|TRBJ1-1|TRBV7-6|TRBD1
TGTGCCAGCAGCCTTGCCGGGACAGCTGGAGCTTTCTTT
CASSLAGTAGAFF
>many|TRBJ1-5|TRBV7-9|-
TGTGCCAGCAGTAACGGGGGGCATCAGCCCCAGCATTTT
CASSNGGHQPQHF
>few|TRBJ2-5|TRBV4-1|TRBD2
TGCGCCAGCAGCCAAGTGGGACTAGCGGAGACCCAGTACTTC
CASSQVGLAETQYF
>few|TRBJ1-6|TRBV2|-
TGTGCCAGCACTCCCGGGGGGTTTAATTCACCCCTCCACTTT
CASTPGGFNSPLHF
>many|TRBJ2-1|TRBV20-1|-
TGCAGTGTCACCGCGGGTGGTGCCCTCAATGAGCAGTTCTTC
CSVTAGGALNEQFF
>-|TRBJ2-4|TRBV20-1|TRBD2
TGCAGTGCTAGTCCTGCGACTAGCGGGGGCCTCGAATTTCAGTACTTC
CSASPATSGGLEFQYF
>-|TRBJ2-4|TRBV20-1|TRBD2
TGCAGTGCTAGAGAGACCCGACTAGCGGTAGCCAAAAACATTCAGTACTTC
CSARETRLAVAKNIQYF
>few|TRBJ1-2|TRBV6-5|-
TGTGCCAGCAGTGGGGGGGCAGTCTATGGCTACACCTTC
CASSGGAVYGYTF
>-|TRBJ2-3|TRBV7-9|-
TGTGCCAGCGGCGGGGTATTCCCAGATACGCAGTATTTT
CASGGVFPDTQYF
>few|TRBJ2-1|TRBV28|-
TGTGCCAGCAGATTAACAGGGTTTCGTTACCATGAGCAGTTCTTC
CASRLTGFRYHEQFF
>many|TRBJ1-5|TRBV6-1|-
TGTGCCAGCGGAGTAGATCAGCCCCAGCATTTT
CASGVDQPQHF
>many|TRBJ2-5|TRBV28|-
TGTGCCAGCAGTTTACGGGGGCCGGGGGAGACCCAGTACTTC
CASSLRGPGETQYF
>many|TRBJ2-1|TRBV4-3|TRBD2
TGCGCCAGCAGCCCAGGCCCCAGCGGGGGCAATGAGCAGTTCTTC
CASSPGPSGGNEQFF
>few|TRBJ1-3|TRBV9|TRBD1
TGTGCCAGCAGCGGCAGACAGGGGATCTCCGGAAACACCATATATTTT
CASSGRQGISGNTIYF
>-|TRBJ2-3|TRBV6-5|TRBD2
TGTGCCAGCAGTTACTCGACTCTAGCGGGGGGCACAGATACGCAGTATTTT
CASSYSTLAGGTDTQYF
>few|TRBJ2-2|TRBV6-5|-
TGTGCCAGCAGGACTCCCTCGGGGCACGGGGAGCTGTTTTTT
CASRTPSGHGELFF
>few|TRBJ2-1|TRBV29-1|-
TGCAGCGTCGTCTCAAGCACCCGGGAGCAGTTCTTC
CSVVSSTREQFF
>-|TRBJ2-5|TRBV6-6|TRBD2
TGTGCCAGCAGACTCCGTATGGGGTCAGCGGGGGGCAGATCCCAAGAGACCCAGTACTTC
CASRLRMGSAGGRSQETQYF
>few|TRBJ2-2|TRBV14|-
TGTGCCAGCAGTGCGGACCAGAACACCGGGGAGCTGTTTTTT
CASSADQNTGELFF
>-|TRBJ2-1|TRBV25-1|TRBD1
TGTGCCAGCAGTGGAGACAGGGGACCCACCTATGAGCAGTTCTTC
CASSGDRGPTYEQFF
>few|TRBJ2-2|TRBV29-1|-
TGCAGCGTCGGTACACTGGCCGGGGAGCTGTTTTTT
CSVGTLAGELFF
>once|TRBJ2-1|TRBV2|-
TGTGCCAGCATTGAAGGAGAGCAGTTCTTC
CASIEGEQFF
>many|TRBJ2-3|TRBV7-2|TRBD2
TGTGCCAGCAGCAGGTCCCTAGCGGGGGGCACAGATACGCAGTATTTT
CASSRSLAGGTDTQYF
>-|TRBJ2-3|TRBV2|-
TGTGCCAGCAGAGAAGGTCTGAAACCTTACACAGATACGCAGTATTTT
CASREGLKPYTDTQYF
>many|TRBJ2-5|TRBV7-2|-
TGTGCCAGCAGCTTATTCGGGGGGACACAAGAGACCCAGTACTTC
CASSLFGGTQETQYF
>-|TRBJ2-7|TRBV14|-
TGTGCCAGCAGCCAAGATCCCAGGCGGTACGAGCAGTACTTC
CASSQDPRRYEQYF